The rows below give T cell receptor beta chains drawn from one sample of a study of early T cells in non-severe SARS-CoV-2 infection. A single record per CDR3 protein comes from TCRdb applying MiXCR to the 5' RACE reads. The repertoire holds approximately 70,000 distinct CDR3 sequences, approximately 13% seen once, with more than 12% in the top ten. Sequencing input: whole blood. These receptor sequences come from an adult who was a healthcare worker with PCR-confirmed SARS-CoV-2 infection or an uninfected control (not recorded which). CDR3s include the opening cysteine and the closing phenylalanine or tryptophan. The order of the fields is J gene, D gene, clone size, V gene, CDR3 DNA, CDR3 protein. D genes are given only for firm matches. Expanded clones get a size class; other rows say once, few or many, or leave the size out.

J gene: TRBJ1-1; D gene: .; clone size: many; V gene: TRBV7-3; CDR3 DNA: TGTGCCAGCTCGTGGGGGATGAACACTGAAGCTTTCTTT; CDR3 protein: CASSWGMNTEAFF
J gene: TRBJ2-1; D gene: .; clone size: once; V gene: TRBV2; CDR3 DNA: TGTGCCAGCAGAATGGTGGCTGAGCAGTTCTTC; CDR3 protein: CASRMVAEQFF
J gene: TRBJ2-7; D gene: .; clone size: few; V gene: TRBV5-1; CDR3 DNA: TGCGCCAGCAGCTTGGAATTGCTCGGCGAGCAGTACTTC; CDR3 protein: CASSLELLGEQYF
J gene: TRBJ1-2; D gene: .; clone size: few; V gene: TRBV28; CDR3 DNA: TGTGCCAGCAGTTTGGGAGTCTATGGCTACACCTTC; CDR3 protein: CASSLGVYGYTF
J gene: TRBJ1-1; D gene: TRBD1; clone size: .; V gene: TRBV6-5; CDR3 DNA: TGTGCCAGCAGGGAACAGGGGGCCACTGAAGCTTTCTTT; CDR3 protein: CASREQGATEAFF
J gene: TRBJ2-3; D gene: TRBD2; clone size: .; V gene: TRBV20-1; CDR3 DNA: TGCAGTGCTAGAGATAGGCGGGAGGCATCAGATACGCAGTATTTT; CDR3 protein: CSARDRREASDTQYF
J gene: TRBJ1-4; D gene: TRBD1; clone size: many; V gene: TRBV5-1; CDR3 DNA: TGCGCCAGCAGCTTGGGACAGGGGGCTTCGAATGAAAAACTGTTTTTT; CDR3 protein: CASSLGQGASNEKLFF
J gene: TRBJ2-1; D gene: .; clone size: .; V gene: TRBV7-8; CDR3 DNA: TGTGCCAGCAGCCGAACTCCGAAGCGGGCTCACGCAAGCTCCTACAATGAGCAGTTCTTC; CDR3 protein: CASSRTPKRAHASSYNEQFF
J gene: TRBJ2-7; D gene: .; clone size: few; V gene: TRBV6-2/TRBV6-3; CDR3 DNA: TGTGCCAGCAGTTATATGGACATCTACGAGCAGTACTTC; CDR3 protein: CASSYMDIYEQYF
J gene: TRBJ1-2; D gene: TRBD1; clone size: .; V gene: TRBV6-2/TRBV6-3; CDR3 DNA: TGTGCCAGCAGTTACGGGGACAGGAAGCCAAGCACCTTC; CDR3 protein: CASSYGDRKPSTF
J gene: TRBJ1-1; D gene: .; clone size: .; V gene: TRBV6-6; CDR3 DNA: TGTGCCAGCACCACCATTGTCGGCACTGAAGCTTTCTTT; CDR3 protein: CASTTIVGTEAFF
J gene: TRBJ2-4; D gene: .; clone size: many; V gene: TRBV7-6; CDR3 DNA: TGTGCCAGCAGCTTATGGGCTGGAGGGGGCTCCAAAAACATTCAGTACTTC; CDR3 protein: CASSLWAGGGSKNIQYF
J gene: TRBJ2-7; D gene: TRBD2; clone size: .; V gene: TRBV3-1; CDR3 DNA: TGTGCCAGCAGCCAAGCTAGCGGGGGTTTCTACGAGCAGTACTTC; CDR3 protein: CASSQASGGFYEQYF
J gene: TRBJ2-7; D gene: .; clone size: few; V gene: TRBV7-9; CDR3 DNA: TGTGCCAGCAGCTCCCCCCGAGGGGGAACCGTAACTGCCCTCTACGAGCAGTACTTC; CDR3 protein: CASSSPRGGTVTALYEQYF